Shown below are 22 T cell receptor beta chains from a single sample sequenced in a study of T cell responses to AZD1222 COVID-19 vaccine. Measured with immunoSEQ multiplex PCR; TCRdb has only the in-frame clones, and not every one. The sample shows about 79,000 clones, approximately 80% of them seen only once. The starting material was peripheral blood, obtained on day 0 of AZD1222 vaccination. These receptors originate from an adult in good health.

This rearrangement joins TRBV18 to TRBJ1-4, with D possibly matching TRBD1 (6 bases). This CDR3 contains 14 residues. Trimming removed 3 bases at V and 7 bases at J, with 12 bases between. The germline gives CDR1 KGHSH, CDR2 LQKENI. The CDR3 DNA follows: TGTGCCAGCTCACCGGGGGGCGCAGGTGAAAAACTGTTTTTT. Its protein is CASSPGGAGEKLFF.

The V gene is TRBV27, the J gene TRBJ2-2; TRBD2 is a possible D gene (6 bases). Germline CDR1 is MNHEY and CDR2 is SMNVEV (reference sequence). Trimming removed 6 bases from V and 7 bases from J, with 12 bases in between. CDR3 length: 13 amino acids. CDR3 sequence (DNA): TGTGCCAGCAGCCCATCGGAGGGCGGGGAGCTGTTTTTT. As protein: CASSPSEGGELFF.

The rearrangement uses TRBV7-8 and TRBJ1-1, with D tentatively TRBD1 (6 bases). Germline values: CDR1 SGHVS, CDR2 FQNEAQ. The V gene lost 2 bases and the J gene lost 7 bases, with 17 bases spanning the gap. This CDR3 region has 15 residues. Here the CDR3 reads CASSLRDTNGREAFF. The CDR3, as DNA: TGTGCCAGCAGCTTAAGGGACACCAATGGGCGTGAAGCTTTCTTT. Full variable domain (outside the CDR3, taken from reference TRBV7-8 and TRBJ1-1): GAGVSQSPRYKVAKRGQDVALRCDPISGHVSLFWYQQALGQGPEFLTYFQNEAQLDKSGLPSDRFFAERPEGSVSTLKIQRTQQEDSAVYLCASSLRDTNGREAFFGQGTRLTVV.

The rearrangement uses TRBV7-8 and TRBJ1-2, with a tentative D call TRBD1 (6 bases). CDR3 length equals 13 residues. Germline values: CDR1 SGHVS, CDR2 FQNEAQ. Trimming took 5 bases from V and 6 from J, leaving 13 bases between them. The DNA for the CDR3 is TGTGCCAGCAGCCCCCAGGGGTGGAATGGCTACACCTTC. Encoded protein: CASSPQGWNGYTF.

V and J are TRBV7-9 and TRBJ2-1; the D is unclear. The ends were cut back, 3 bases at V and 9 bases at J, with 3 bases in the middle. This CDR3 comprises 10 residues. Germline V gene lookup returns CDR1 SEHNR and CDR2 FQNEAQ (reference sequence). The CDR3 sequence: CASSLGEQFF. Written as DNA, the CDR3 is TGTGCCAGCAGCTTGGGTGAGCAGTTCTTC.

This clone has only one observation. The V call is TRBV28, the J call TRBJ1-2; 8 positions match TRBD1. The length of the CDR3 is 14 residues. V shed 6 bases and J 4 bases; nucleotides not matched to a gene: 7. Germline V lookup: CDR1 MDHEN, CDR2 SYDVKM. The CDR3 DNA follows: TGTGCCAGCAGGGGAGACAGGGGCGGCTATGGCTACACCTTC. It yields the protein CASRGDRGGYGYTF.

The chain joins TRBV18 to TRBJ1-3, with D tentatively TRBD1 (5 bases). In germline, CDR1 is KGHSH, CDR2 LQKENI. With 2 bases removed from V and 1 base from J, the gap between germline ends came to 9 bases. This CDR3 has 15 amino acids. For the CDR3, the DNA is TGTGCCAGCTCACCAACGGGGCTATCTGGAAACACCATATATTTT. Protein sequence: CASSPTGLSGNTIYF.

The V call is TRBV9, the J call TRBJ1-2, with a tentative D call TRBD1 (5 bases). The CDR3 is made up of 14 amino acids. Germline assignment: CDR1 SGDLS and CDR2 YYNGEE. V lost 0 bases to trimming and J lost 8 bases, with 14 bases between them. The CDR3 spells CASSVDPRGVGYTF. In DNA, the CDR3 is TGTGCCAGCAGCGTAGATCCCCGGGGCGTGGGCTACACCTTC.

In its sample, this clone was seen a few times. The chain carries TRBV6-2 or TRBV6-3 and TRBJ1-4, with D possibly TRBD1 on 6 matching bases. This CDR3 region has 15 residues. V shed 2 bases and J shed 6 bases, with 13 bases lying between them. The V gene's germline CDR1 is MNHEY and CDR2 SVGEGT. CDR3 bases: TGTGCCAGCAGTTACCGGGGGGGGCCGGATGAAAAACTGTTTTTT. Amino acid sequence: CASSYRGGPDEKLFF.

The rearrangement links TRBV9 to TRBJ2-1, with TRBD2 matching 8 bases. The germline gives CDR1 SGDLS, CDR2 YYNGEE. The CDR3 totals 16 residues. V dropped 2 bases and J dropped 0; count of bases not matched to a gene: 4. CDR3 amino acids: CASSVSGVSSYNEQFF. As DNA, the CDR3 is TGTGCCAGCAGCGTTAGCGGGGTGAGCTCCTACAATGAGCAGTTCTTC.

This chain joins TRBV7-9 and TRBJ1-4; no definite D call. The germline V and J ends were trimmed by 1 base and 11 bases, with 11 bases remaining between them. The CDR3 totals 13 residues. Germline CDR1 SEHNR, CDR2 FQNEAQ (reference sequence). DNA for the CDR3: TGTGCCAGCAGCTTAGAGGCCGGTGGGAAACTGTTTTTT. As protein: CASSLEAGGKLFF.

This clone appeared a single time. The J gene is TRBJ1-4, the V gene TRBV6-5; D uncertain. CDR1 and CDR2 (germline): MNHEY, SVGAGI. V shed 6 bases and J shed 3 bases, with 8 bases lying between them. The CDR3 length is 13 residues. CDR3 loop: CASRWAANEKLFF. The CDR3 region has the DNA TGTGCCAGCAGATGGGCGGCTAATGAAAAACTGTTTTTT.

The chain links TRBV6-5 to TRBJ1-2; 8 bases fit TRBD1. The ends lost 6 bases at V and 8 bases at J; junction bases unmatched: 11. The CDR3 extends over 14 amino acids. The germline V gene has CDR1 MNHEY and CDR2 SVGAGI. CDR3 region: CASRLGQGVYGYTF. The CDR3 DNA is TGTGCCAGCAGACTCGGACAGGGAGTTTACGGCTACACCTTC.

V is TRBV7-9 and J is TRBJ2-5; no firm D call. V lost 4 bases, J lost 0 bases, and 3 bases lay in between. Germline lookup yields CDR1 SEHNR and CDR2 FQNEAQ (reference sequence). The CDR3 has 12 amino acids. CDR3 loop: CASSSYQETQYF. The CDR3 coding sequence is TGTGCCAGCAGCTCCTACCAAGAGACCCAGTACTTC.

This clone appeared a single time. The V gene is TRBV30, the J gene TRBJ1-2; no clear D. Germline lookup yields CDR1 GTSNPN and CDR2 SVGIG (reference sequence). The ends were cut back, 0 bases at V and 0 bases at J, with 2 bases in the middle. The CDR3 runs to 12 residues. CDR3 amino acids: CAWSVTNYGYTF. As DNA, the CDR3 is TGTGCCTGGAGTGTAACTAACTATGGCTACACCTTC.

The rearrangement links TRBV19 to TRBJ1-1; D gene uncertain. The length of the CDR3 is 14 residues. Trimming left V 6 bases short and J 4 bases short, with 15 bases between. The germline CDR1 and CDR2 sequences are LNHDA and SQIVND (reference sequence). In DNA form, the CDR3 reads TGTGCCAGTAGGGTTTCGGGGAAGGGCACTGAAGCTTTCTTT. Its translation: CASRVSGKGTEAFF.

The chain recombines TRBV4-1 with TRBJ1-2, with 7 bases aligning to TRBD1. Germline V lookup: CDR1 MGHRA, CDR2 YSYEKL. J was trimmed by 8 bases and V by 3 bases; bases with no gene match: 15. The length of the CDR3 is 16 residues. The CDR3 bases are TGCGCCAGCAGCCATTATGGGGCTAGGGGGCAGGACGGCTACACCTTC. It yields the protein CASSHYGARGQDGYTF.

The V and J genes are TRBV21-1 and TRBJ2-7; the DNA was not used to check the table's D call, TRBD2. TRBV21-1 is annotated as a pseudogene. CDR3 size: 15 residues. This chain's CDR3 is CASSKGRPGSYEQYF. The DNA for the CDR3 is TGTGCCAGCAGCAAAGGGAGACCGGGCTCCTACGAGCAGTACTTC.

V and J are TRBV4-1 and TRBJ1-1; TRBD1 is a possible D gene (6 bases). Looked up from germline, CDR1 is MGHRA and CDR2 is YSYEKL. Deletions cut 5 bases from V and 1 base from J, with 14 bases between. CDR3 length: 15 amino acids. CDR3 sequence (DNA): TGCGCCAGCAGCTCTGAGGACAGCTCGAACACTGAAGCTTTCTTT. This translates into CASSSEDSSNTEAFF.

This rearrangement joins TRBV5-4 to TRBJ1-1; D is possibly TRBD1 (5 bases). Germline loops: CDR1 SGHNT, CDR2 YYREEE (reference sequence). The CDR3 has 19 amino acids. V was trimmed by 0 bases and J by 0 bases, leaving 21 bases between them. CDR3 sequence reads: CASSLVYWQGEGLNTEAFF. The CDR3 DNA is TGTGCCAGCAGCTTGGTGTATTGGCAGGGAGAAGGTTTGAACACTGAAGCTTTCTTT.

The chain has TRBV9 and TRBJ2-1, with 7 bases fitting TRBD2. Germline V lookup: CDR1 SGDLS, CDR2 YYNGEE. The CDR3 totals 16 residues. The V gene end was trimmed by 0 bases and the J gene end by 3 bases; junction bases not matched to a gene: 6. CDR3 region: CASSVGGASGYNEQFF. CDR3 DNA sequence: TGTGCCAGCAGCGTAGGAGGGGCTAGCGGCTACAATGAGCAGTTCTTC.

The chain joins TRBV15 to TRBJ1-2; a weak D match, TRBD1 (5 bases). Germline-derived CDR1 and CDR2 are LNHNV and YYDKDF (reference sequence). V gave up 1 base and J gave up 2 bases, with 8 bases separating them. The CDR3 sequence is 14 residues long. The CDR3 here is CATSRVGGNYGYTF. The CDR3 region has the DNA TGTGCCACCAGCAGAGTTGGGGGAAACTATGGCTACACCTTC.